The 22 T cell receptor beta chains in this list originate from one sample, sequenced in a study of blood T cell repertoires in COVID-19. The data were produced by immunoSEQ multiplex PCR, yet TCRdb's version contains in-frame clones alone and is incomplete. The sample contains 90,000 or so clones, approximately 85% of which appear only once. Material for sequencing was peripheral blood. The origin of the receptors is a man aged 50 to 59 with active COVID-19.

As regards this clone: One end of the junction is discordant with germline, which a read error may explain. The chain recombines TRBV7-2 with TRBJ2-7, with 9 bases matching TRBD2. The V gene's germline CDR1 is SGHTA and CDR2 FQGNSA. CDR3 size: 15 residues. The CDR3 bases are TGTGCCAGCGGCTTTCGAGCGGGGGGACGCATCGAGCAGTACTTC. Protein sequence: CASGFRAGGRIEQYF.

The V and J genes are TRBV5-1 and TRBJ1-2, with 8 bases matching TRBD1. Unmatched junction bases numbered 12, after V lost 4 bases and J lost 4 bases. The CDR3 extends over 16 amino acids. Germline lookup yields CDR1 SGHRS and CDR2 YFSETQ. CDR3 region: CASSGASTGASYGYTF. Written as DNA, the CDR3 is TGCGCCAGCAGCGGGGCCTCGACAGGGGCTAGCTATGGCTACACCTTC.

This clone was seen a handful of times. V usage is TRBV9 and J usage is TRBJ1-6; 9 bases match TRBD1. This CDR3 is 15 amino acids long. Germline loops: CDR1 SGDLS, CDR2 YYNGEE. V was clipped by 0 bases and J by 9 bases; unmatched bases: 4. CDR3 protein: CASSVGDRASSPLHF. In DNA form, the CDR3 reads TGTGCCAGCAGCGTAGGGGACAGGGCAAGTTCACCCCTCCACTTT.

CDR3 residues: CASSLGASGTAGELFF. Here the CDR3 DNA reads TGTGCCAGCAGCTTAGGGGCTAGCGGGACTGCCGGGGAGCTGTTTTTT. The rearrangement uses TRBV11-3 and TRBJ2-2; 9 positions agree with TRBD2. The germline V gene has CDR1 SGHNT and CDR2 YENEEA. This CDR3 contains 16 residues. Trimming at V came to 1 base and at J to 6 bases, leaving 6 bases not matched to a gene.

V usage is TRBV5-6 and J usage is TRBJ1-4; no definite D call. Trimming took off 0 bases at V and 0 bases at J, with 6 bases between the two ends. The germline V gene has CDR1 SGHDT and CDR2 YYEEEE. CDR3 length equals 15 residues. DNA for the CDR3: TGTGCCAGCAGCTTGGGGAGTGCAACTAATGAAAAACTGTTTTTT. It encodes CASSLGSATNEKLFF. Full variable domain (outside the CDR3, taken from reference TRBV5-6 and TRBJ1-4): DAGVTQSPTHLIKTRGQQVTLRCSPKSGHDTVSWYQQALGQGPQFIFQYYEEEERQRGNFPDRFSGHQFPNYSSELNVNALLLGDSALYLCASSLGSATNEKLFFGSGTQLSVL.

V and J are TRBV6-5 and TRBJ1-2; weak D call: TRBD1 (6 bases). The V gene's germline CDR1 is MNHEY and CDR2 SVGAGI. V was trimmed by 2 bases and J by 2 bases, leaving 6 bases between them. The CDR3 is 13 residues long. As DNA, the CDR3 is TGTGCCAGCAGTTACACAGGGAACTATGGCTACACCTTC. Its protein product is CASSYTGNYGYTF.

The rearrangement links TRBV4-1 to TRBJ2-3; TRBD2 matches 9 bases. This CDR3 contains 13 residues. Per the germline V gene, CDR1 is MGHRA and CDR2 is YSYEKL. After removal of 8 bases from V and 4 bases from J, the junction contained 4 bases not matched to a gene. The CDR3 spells CASLGGRADTQYF. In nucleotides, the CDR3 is TGCGCCAGCCTCGGCGGGAGGGCAGATACGCAGTATTTT.

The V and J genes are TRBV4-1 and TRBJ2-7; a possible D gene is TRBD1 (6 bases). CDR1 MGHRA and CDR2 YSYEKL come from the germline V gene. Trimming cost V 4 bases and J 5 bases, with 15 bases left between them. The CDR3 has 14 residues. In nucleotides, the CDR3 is TGCGCCAGCAGCCGACCTGGACAGTCACACGAGCAGTACTTC. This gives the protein CASSRPGQSHEQYF.

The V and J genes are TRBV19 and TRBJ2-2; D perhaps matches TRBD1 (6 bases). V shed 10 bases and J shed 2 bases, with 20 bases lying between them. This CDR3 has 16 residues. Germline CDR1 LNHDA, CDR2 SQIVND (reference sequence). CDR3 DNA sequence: TGTGCCACAAACAGGGACATCTCACCCAACACCGGGGAGCTGTTTTTT. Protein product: CATNRDISPNTGELFF.

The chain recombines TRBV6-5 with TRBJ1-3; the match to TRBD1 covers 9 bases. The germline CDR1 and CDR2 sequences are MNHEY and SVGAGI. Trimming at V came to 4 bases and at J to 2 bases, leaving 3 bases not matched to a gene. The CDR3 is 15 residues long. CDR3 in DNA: TGTGCCAGCAGTTCCACAGGGGGCGCTGGAAACACCATATATTTT. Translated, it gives CASSSTGGAGNTIYF.

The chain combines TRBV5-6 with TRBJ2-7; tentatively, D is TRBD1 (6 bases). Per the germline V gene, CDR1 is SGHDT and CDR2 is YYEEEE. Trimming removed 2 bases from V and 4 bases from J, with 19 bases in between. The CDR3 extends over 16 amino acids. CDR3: CASSFKVTGSGYEQYF. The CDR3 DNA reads TGTGCCAGCAGCTTTAAAGTGACAGGCTCCGGGTACGAGCAGTACTTC.

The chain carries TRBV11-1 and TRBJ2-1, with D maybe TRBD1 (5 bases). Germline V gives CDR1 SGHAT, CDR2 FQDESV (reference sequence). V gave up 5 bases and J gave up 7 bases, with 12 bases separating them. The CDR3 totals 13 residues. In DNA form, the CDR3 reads TGTGCCAGCAGCCTGCAAGGGGTAAATGAGCAGTTCTTC. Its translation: CASSLQGVNEQFF. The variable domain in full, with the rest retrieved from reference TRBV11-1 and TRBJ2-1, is EAEVAQSPRYKITEKSQAVAFWCDPISGHATLYWYRQILGQGPELLVQFQDESVVDDSQLPKDRFSAERLKGVDSTLKIQPAELGDSAMYLCASSLQGVNEQFFGPGTRLTVL.

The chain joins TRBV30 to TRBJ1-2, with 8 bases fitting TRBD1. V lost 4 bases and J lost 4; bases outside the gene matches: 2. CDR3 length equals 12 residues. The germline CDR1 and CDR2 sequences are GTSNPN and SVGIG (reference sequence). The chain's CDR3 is CAWTGGPYGYTF. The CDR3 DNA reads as TGTGCCTGGACAGGGGGCCCCTATGGCTACACCTTC. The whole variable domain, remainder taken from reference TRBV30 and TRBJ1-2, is SQTIHQWPATLVQPVGSPLSLECTVEGTSNPNLYWYRQAAGRGLQLLFYSVGIGQISSEVPQNLSASRPQDRQFILSSKKLLLSDSGFYLCAWTGGPYGYTFGSGTRLTVV.

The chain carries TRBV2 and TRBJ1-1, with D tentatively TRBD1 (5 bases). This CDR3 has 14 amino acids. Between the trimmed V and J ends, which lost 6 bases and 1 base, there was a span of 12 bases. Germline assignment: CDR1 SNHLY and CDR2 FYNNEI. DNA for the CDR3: TGTGCCAGCAGCCCCCGGGGGACGAACACTGAAGCTTTCTTT. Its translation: CASSPRGTNTEAFF.

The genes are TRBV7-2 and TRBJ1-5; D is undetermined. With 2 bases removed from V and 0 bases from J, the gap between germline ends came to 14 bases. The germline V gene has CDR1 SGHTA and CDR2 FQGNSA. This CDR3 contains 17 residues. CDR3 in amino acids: CASSLKLGGYSNQPQHF. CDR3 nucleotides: TGTGCCAGCAGCTTAAAGTTAGGAGGGTATAGCAATCAGCCCCAGCATTTT.

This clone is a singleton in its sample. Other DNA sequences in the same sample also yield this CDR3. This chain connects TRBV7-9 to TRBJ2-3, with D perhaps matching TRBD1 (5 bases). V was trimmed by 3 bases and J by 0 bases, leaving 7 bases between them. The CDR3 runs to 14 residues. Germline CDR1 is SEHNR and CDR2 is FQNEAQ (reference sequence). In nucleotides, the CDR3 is TGTGCCAGCAGCTTGCAGGGAAGCACAGATACGCAGTATTTT. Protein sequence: CASSLQGSTDTQYF.

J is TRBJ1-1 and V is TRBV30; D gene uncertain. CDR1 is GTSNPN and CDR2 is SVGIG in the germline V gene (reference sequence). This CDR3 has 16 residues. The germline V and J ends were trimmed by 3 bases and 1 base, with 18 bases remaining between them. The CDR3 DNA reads TGTGCCTGGAGCCCGCCCCGAGTGACTGGGAACACTGAAGCTTTCTTT. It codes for CAWSPPRVTGNTEAFF.

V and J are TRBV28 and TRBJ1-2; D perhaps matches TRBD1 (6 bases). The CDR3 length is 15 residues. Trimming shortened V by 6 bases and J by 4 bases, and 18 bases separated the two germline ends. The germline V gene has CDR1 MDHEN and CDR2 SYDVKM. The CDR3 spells CASREITGMTYGYTF. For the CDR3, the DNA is TGTGCCAGCAGGGAAATTACAGGGATGACCTATGGCTACACCTTC.

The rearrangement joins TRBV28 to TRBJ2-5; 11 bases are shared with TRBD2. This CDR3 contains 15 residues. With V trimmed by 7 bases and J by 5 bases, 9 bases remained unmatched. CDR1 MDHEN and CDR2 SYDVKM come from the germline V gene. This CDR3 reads CASTLSGGAPETQYF. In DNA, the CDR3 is TGTGCCAGCACCCTTAGCGGGGGGGCCCCGGAGACCCAGTACTTC.

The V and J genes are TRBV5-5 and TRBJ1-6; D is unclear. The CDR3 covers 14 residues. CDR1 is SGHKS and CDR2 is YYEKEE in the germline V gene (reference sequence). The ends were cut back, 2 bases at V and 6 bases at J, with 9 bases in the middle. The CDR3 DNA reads TGTGCCAGCAGCTTTCTCCAGATTAATTCACCCCTCCACTTT. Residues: CASSFLQINSPLHF.

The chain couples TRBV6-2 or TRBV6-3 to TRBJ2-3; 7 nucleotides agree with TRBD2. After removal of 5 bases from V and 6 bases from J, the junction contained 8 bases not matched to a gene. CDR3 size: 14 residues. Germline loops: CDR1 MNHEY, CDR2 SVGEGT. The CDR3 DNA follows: TGTGCCAGCAGTCGACGGACCGGGGGGGATACGCAGTATTTT. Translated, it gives CASSRRTGGDTQYF.

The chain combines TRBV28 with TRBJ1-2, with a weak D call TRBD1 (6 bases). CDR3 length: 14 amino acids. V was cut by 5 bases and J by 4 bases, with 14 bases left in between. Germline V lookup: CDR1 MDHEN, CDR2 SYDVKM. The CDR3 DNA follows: TGTGCCAGCAGTACAAGGACAGAGATCTATGGCTACACCTTC. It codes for CASSTRTEIYGYTF.